This T cell receptor beta chain was documented in a study of blood T cell repertoires in COVID-19. Study-wide background: COVID-19 samples collected from the United States, Italy and Spain covered acute and convalescent phases.

Study processing details: Counts of nucleated cells, estimated from reference gene primer amplification, were obtained. TCRdb keeps only in-frame clones here, not all; method: immunoSEQ multiplex PCR. V and J calls and clone size are as listed in that table; D and trimming were resolved from the DNA. This table has approximately 380,000 clones, less than 85% appearing once. Germline CDR1 and CDR2: MDHEN and SYDVKM. The CDR3 length is 15 residues. The ends lost 2 bases at V and 1 base at J; junction bases unmatched: 5. The chain joins TRBV28 to TRBJ2-7; TRBD2 matches 7 bases. The sequence was collected from a woman between 18 and 30 years old with acute or convalescent COVID-19. The material sequenced was peripheral blood. The CDR3 DNA sequence: TGTGCCAGCAGTTTACCCTCGGGGGGTTCCTACGAGCAGTACTTC. Its protein product is CASSLPSGGSYEQYF. The whole variable domain, remainder taken from reference TRBV28 and TRBJ2-7, is DVKVTQSSRYLVKRTGEKVFLECVQDMDHENMFWYRQDPGLGLRLIYFSYDVKMKEKGDIPEGYSVSREKKERFSLILESASTNQTSMYLCASSLPSGGSYEQYFGPGTRLTVT.